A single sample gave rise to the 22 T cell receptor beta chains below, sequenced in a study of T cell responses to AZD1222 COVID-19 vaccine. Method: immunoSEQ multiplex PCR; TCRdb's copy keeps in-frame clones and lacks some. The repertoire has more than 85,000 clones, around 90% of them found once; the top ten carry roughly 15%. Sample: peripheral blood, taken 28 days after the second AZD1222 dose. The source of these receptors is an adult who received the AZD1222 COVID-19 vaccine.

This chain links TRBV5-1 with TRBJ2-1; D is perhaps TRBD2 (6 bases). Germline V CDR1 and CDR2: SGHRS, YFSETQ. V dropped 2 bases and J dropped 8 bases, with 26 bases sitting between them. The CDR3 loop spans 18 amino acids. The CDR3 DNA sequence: TGCGCCAGCAGCTTATCGCCCTCTTACCCTCGGGGGTCTTATGAGCAGTTCTTC. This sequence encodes CASSLSPSYPRGSYEQFF.

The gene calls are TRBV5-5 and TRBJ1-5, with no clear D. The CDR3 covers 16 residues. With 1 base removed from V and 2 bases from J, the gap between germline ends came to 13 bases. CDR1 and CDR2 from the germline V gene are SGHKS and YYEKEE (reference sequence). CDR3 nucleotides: TGTGCCAGCAGCTTGTTCATGATTAGTGGCAATCAGCCCCAGCATTTT. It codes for CASSLFMISGNQPQHF.

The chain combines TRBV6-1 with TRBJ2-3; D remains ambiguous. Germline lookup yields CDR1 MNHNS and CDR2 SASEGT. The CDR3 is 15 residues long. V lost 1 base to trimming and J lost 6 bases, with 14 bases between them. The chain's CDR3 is CASSEEGGGVDTQYF. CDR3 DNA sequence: TGTGCCAGCAGTGAAGAAGGTGGTGGGGTGGATACGCAGTATTTT.

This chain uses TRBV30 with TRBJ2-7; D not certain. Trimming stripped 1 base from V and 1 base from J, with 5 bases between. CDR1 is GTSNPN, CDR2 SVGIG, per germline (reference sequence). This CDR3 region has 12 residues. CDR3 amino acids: CAWSASSYEQYF. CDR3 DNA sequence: TGTGCCTGGAGTGCGAGTTCCTACGAGCAGTACTTC.

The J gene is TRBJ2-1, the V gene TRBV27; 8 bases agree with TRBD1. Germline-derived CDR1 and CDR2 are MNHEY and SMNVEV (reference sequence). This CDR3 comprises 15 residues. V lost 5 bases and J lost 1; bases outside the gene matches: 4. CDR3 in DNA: TGTGCCAGCAGTCTCCGGACAGGGTCCTACAATGAGCAGTTCTTC. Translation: CASSLRTGSYNEQFF.

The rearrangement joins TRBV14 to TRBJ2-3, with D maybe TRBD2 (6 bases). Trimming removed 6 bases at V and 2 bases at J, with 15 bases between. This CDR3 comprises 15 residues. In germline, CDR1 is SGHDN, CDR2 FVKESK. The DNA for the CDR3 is TGTGCCAGCAGGCGGCGGGGTTACGACACAGATACGCAGTATTTT. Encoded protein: CASRRRGYDTDTQYF. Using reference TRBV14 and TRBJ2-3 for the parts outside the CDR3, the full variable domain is EAGVTQFPSHSVIEKGQTVTLRCDPISGHDNLYWYRRVMGKEIKFLLHFVKESKQDESGMPNNRFLAERTGGTYSTLKVQPAELEDSGVYFCASRRRGYDTDTQYFGPGTRLTVL.

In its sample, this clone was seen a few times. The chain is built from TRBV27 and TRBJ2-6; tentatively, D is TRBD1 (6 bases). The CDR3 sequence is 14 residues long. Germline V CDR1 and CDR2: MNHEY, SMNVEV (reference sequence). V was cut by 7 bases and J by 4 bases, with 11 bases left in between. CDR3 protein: CASKQGSGANVLTF. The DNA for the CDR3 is TGTGCCAGCAAACAGGGTTCCGGGGCCAACGTCCTGACTTTC.

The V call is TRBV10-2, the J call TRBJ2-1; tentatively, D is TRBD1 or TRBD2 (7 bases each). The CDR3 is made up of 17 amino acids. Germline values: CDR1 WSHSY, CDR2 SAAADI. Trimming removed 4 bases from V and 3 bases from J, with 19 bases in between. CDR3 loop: CASSVQGGLAIYNEQFF. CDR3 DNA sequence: TGCGCCAGCAGTGTTCAGGGGGGGCTAGCAATCTACAATGAGCAGTTCTTC.

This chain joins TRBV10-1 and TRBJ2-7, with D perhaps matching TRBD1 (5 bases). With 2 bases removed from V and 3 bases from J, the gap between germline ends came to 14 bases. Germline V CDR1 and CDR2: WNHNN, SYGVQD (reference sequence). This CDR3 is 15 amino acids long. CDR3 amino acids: CASSERNRLNYEQYF. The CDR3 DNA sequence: TGCGCCAGCAGTGAGCGTAACAGGCTAAACTACGAGCAGTACTTC.

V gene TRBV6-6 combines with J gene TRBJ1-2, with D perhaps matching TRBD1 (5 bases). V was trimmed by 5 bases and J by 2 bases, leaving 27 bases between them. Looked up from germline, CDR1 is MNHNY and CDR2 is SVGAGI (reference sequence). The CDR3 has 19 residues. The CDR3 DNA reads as TGTGCCAGCAGTCGTACCCGAAGGGGCAGGGCCATGCTGAACTATGGCTACACCTTC. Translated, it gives CASSRTRRGRAMLNYGYTF.

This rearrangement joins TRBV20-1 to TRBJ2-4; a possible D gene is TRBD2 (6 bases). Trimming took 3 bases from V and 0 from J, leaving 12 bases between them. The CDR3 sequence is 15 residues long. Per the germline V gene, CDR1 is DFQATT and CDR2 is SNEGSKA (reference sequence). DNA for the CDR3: TGCAGTGCTAGTATCGGGAGTGGAGCCAAAAACATTCAGTACTTC. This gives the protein CSASIGSGAKNIQYF.

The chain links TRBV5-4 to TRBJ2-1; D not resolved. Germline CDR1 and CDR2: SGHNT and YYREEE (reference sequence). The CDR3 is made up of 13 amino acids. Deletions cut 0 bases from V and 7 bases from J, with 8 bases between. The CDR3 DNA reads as TGTGCCAGCAGCTTGGTGTCCGTAAATGAGCAGTTCTTC. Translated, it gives CASSLVSVNEQFF.

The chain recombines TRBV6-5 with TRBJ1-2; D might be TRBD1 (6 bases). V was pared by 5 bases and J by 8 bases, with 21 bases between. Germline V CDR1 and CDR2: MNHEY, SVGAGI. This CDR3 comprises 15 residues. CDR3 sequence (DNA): TGTGCCAGCAGTAAGGAGATCTGGGGGCGTAAAGGCTACACCTTC. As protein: CASSKEIWGRKGYTF.

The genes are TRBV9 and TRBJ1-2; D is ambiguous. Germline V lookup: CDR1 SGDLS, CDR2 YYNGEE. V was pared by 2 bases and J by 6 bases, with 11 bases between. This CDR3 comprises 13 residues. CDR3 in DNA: TGTGCCAGCAGCGTGCCCCAGGTGGATGGCTACACCTTC. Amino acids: CASSVPQVDGYTF.

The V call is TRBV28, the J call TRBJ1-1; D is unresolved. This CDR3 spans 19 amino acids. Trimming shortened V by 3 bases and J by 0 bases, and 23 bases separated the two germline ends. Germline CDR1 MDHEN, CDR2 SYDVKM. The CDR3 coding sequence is TGTGCCAGCAGTTTTAGTTTTGGTGCTGGCGGAGCTTTGAACACTGAAGCTTTCTTT. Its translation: CASSFSFGAGGALNTEAFF.

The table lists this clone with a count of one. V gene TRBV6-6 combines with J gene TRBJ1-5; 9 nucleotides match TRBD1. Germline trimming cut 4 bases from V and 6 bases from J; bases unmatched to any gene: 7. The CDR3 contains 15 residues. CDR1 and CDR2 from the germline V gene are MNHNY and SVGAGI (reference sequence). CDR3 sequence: CASSSGTGRLQPQHF. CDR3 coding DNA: TGTGCCAGCAGTTCGGGGACAGGGAGGCTTCAGCCCCAGCATTTT.

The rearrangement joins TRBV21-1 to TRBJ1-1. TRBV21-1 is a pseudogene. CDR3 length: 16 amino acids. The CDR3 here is CASSSQSGRLNTEAFF. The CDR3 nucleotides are TGTGCCAGCAGCTCTCAATCCGGGAGATTGAACACTGAAGCTTTCTTT.

The CDR3 DNA follows: TGTGCCAGCAGCTCCGGGACTAGCGGAGATACGCAGTATTTT. This encodes CASSSGTSGDTQYF. The chain uses TRBV7-6 and TRBJ2-3; 11 bases agree with TRBD2. The CDR3 is 14 residues long. With V trimmed by 4 bases and J by 5 bases, 2 bases remained unmatched. Per germline, CDR1 SGHVS and CDR2 FNYEAQ.

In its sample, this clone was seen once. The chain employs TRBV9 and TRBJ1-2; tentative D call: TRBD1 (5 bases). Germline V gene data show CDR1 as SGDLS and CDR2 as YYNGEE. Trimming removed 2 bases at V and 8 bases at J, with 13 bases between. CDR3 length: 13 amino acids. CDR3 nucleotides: TGTGCCAGCAGCGTCTCGGGGGGTAGCGGCTACACCTTC. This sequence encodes CASSVSGGSGYTF. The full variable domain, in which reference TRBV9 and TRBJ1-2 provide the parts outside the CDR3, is DSGVTQTPKHLITATGQRVTLRCSPRSGDLSVYWYQQSLDQGLQFLIQYYNGEERAKGNILERFSAQQFPDLHSELNLSSLELGDSALYFCASSVSGGSGYTFGSGTRLTVV.

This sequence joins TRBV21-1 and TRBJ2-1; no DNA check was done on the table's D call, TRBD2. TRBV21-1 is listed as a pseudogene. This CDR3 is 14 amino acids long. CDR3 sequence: CASSKGEGAGGQFF. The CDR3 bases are TGTGCCAGCAGCAAAGGTGAGGGTGCCGGGGGGCAGTTCTTC.

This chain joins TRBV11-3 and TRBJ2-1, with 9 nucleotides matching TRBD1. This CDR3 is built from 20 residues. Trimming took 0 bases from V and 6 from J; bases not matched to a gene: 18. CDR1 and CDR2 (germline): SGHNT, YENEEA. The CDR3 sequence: CASSLDQGGTGPSSGNEQFF. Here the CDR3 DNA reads TGTGCCAGCAGCTTAGATCAAGGGGGGACAGGGCCGTCGTCGGGCAATGAGCAGTTCTTC.

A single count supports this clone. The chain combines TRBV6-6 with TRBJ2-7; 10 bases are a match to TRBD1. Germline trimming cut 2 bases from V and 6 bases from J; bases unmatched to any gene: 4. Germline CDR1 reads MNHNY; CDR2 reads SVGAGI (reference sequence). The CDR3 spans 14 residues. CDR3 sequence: CASSYATGGGEQYF. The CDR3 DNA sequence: TGTGCCAGCAGTTACGCGACAGGGGGCGGCGAGCAGTACTTC.